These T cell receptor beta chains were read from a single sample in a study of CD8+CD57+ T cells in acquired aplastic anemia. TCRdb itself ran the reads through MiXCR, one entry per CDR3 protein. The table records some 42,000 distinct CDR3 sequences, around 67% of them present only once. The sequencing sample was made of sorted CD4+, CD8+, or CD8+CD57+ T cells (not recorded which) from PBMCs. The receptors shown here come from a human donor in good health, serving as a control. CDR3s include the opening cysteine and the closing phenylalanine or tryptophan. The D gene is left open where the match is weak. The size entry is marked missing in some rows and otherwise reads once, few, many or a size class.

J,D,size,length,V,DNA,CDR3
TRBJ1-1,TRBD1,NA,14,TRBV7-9,TGTGCCAGCAGCTTGGGACAGGGTAACACTGAAGCTTTCTTT,CASSLGQGNTEAFF
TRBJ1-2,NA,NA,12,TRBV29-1,TGCAGCGCAGGGACTCCACACTATGGCTACACCTTC,CSAGTPHYGYTF
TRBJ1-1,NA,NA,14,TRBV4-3,TGCGCCAGCAGCCAAGAATCGGGGGGAACTGAAGCTTTCTTT,CASSQESGGTEAFF
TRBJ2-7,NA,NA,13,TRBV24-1,TGTGCCACCAGTGATTTTCGGGGATACGAGCAGTACTTC,CATSDFRGYEQYF
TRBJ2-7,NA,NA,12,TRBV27,TGTGCCAGCAGTTCCAGGGAGTACGAGCAGTACTTC,CASSSREYEQYF
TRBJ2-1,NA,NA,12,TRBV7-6,TGTGCCAGCAGCTTAATTGTTGGTGAGCAGTTCTTC,CASSLIVGEQFF
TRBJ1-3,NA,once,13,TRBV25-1,TGTGCCAGCAGGGACAGTTCCCGAAACACCATATATTTT,CASRDSSRNTIYF
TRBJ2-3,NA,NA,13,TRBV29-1,TGCAGCGTTTCGACAGGAATGGGGAATACGCAGTATTTT,CSVSTGMGNTQYF
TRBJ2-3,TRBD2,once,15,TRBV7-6,TGTGCCAGCAGCCTAGCGGGAGGGCCTAGAGATACGCAGTATTTT,CASSLAGGPRDTQYF
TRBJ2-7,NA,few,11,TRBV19,TGTGCCAGTGCCTCGGGCTACGAGCAGTACTTC,CASASGYEQYF
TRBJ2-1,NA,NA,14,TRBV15,TGTGCCACCAGCCCTTCGGACTACTACAATGAGCAGCTCTTC,CATSPSDYYNEQLF
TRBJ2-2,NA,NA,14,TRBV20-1,TGCAGTGCTAGAGCACTAGCGAACACCGGGGAGCTGTTTTTT,CSARALANTGELFF
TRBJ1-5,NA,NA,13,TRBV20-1,TGCAGTGCTCAAAACGTTTACAATCAGCCCCAGCATTTT,CSAQNVYNQPQHF
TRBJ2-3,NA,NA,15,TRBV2,TGTGCCAGCCCGTTGTCAGGGGCTAGCACAGATACGCAGTATTTT,CASPLSGASTDTQYF
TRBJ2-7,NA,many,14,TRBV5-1,TGCGCCAGCAGCTTGGAAGGGTACTCCTACGAGCAGTACTTC,CASSLEGYSYEQYF
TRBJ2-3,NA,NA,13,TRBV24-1,TGTGCCACCAGTGTCCCTGATTCAGATACGCAGTATTTT,CATSVPDSDTQYF
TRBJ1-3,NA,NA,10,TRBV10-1,TGCGCCAGCACTGGAAACACCATATATTTT,CASTGNTIYF
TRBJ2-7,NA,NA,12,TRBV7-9,TGTGCCAGCAGCCAAGGACCGGGAGAGCAGTACTTC,CASSQGPGEQYF
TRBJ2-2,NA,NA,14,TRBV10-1,TGCGCCAGCATTTGGACAGCTAACACCGGGGAGCTGTTTTTT,CASIWTANTGELFF
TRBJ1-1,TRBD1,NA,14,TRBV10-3,TGTGCCATCGGGGAGGGACAGCGGAACACTGAAGCTTTCTTT,CAIGEGQRNTEAFF
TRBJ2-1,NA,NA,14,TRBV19,TGTGCCAGTATTTCCGGGCCAAGTACCAATGAGCAGTTCTTC,CASISGPSTNEQFF
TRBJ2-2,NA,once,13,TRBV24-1,TGTGCCACCAGTGATTCCTACACCGGGGAGCTGTTTTTT,CATSDSYTGELFF
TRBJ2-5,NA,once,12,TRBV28,TGCACCAGCAGGACTTTCCAAGAGACCCAGTACTTC,CTSRTFQETQYF
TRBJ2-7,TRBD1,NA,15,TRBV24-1,TGTGCCACCAGTGATTCCCGGGACAGCCCCTACGAGCAGTACTTC,CATSDSRDSPYEQYF
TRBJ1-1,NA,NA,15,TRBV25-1,TGTGCCAGCAGCCCTCCAGGGGCCGGGAGCACTGGGGCTTTCTTT,CASSPPGAGSTGAFF
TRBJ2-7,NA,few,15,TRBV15,TGTGCCACCAGCAGAGATCGGGGAGGGGGCTACGAGCAGTACTTC,CATSRDRGGGYEQYF
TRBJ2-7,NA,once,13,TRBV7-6,TGTGCCAGCAGCTTAGCCCAGGGGAACGAGCAGTACTTC,CASSLAQGNEQYF